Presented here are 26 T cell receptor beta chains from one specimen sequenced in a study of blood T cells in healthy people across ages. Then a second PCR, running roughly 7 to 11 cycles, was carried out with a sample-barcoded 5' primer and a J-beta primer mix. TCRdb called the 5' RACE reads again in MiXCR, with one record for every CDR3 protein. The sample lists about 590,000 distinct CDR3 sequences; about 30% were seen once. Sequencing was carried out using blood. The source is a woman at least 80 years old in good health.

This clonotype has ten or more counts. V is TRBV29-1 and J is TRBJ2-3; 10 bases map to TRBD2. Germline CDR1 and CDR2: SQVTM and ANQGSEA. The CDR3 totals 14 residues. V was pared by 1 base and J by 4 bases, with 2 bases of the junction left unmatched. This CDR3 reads CSVEVAGGSDTQYF. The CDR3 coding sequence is TGCAGCGTTGAAGTAGCGGGGGGCTCAGATACGCAGTATTTT.

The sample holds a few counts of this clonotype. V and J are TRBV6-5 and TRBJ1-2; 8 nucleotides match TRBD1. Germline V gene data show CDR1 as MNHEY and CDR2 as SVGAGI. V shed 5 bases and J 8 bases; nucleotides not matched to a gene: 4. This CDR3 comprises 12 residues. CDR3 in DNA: TGTGCCAGCAGTCAGGGGGCTAGGGGCTACACCTTC. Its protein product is CASSQGARGYTF.

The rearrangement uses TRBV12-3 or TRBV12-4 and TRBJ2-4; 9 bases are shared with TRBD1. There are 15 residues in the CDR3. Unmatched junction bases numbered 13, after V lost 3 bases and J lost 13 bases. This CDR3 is CASSFAGTGRNEQYF. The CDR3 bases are TGTGCCAGCAGTTTCGCGGGGACAGGGAGAAATGAGCAGTACTTC.

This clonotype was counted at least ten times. CDR3 bases: TGTGCCAGCAGCTATACAGGGGGCTTAGATGGCTACACCTTC. It yields the protein CASSYTGGLDGYTF. The V call is TRBV7-8, the J call TRBJ1-2; 9 bases agree with TRBD1. This CDR3 has 14 amino acids. Germline assignment: CDR1 SGHVS and CDR2 FQNEAQ. V shed 4 bases and J 6 bases; nucleotides not matched to a gene: 6.

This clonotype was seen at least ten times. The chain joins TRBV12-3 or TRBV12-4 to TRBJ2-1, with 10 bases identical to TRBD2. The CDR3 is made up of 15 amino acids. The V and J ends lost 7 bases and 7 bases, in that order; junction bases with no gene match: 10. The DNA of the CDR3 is TGTGCCAGCATGTTAGCGGGGGGCGGGGGGAATGAGCAGTTCTTC. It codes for CASMLAGGGGNEQFF.

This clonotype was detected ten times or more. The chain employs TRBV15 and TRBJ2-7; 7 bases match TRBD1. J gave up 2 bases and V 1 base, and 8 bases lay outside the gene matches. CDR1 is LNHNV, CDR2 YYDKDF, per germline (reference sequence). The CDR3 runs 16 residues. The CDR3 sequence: CATSRGGTVTTYEQYF. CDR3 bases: TGTGCCACCAGCAGAGGAGGGACAGTGACTACCTACGAGCAGTACTTC.

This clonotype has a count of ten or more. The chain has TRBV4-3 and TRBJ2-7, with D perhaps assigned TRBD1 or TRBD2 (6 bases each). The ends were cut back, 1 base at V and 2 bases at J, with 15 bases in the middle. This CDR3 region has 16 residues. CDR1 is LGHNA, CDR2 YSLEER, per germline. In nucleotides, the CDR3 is TGCGCCAGCAGCCAAGGGGGGGCCCTCTCGACCTACGAGCAGTACTTC. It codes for CASSQGGALSTYEQYF.

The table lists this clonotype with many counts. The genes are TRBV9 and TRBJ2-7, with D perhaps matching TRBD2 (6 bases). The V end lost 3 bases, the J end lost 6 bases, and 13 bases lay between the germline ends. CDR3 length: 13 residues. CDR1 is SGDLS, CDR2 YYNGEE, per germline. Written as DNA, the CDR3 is TGTGCCAGCAGCGGGGTCCGGGAGAGCGAGCAGTACTTC. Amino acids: CASSGVRESEQYF.

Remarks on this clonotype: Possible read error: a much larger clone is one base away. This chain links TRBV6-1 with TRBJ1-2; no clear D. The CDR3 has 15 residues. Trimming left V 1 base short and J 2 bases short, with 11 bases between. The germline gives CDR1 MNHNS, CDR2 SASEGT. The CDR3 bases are TGTGCCAGCAGTGAAGGTGGAGGCCCCAACTATGGCTACACCTTC. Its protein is CASSEGGGPNYGYTF.

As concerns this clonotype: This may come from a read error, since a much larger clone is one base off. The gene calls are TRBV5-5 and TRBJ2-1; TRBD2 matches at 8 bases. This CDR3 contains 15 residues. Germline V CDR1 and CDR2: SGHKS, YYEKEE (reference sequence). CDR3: CAGSIKPAGVTGQFF. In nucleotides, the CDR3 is TGTGCCGGCAGCATCAAGCCAGCGGGGGTGACGGGGCAGTTCTTC.

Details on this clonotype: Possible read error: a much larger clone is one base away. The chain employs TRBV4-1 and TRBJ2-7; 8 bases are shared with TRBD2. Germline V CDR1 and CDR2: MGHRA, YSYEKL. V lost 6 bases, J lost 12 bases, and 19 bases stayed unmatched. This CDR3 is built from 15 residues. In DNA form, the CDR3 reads TGCGCCAGCAGTAAGGGCGGGGGGCTGGGAGAGACCCTGTACTTC. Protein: CASSKGGGLGETLYF.

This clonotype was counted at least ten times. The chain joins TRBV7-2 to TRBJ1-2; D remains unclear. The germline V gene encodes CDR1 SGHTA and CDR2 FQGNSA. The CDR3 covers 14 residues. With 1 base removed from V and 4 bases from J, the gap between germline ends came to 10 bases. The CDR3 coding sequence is TGTGCCAGCAGCTTAGGTGACTTTTTCTATGGCTACACCTTC. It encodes CASSLGDFFYGYTF.

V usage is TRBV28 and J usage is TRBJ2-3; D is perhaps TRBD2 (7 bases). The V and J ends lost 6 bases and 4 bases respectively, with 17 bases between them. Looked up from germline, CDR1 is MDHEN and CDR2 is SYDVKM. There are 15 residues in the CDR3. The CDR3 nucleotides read TGTGCCAGCAGCTATAGCCGGGGGGCGTCAGATACGCAGTATTTT. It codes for CASSYSRGASDTQYF.

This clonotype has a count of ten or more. In DNA, the CDR3 is TGTGCCAGCAGCCAAGATTTAGGACTAGCGGGGACGGAAACCTACAATGAGCAGTTCTTC. This sequence encodes CASSQDLGLAGTETYNEQFF. V is TRBV4-2 and J is TRBJ2-1; 12 nucleotides agree with TRBD2. The V and J ends lost 0 bases and 2 bases, in that order; junction bases with no gene match: 11. Germline loops: CDR1 LGHNA, CDR2 YNFKEQ. The CDR3 has 20 amino acids.

CDR3 protein: CASSLAQGRRSGANVLTF. CDR3 DNA sequence: TGTGCCAGCAGTTTAGCGCAAGGGCGGCGCTCTGGGGCCAACGTCCTGACTTTC. J is TRBJ2-6 and V is TRBV12-3 or TRBV12-4; D not resolved. The V and J ends lost 0 bases and 0 bases respectively, with 12 bases between them. The CDR3 consists of 18 residues.

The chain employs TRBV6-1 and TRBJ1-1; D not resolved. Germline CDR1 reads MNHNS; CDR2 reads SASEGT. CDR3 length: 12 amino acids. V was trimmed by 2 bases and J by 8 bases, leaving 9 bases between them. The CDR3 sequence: CASSERTGEAFF. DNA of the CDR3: TGTGCCAGCAGTGAAAGGACCGGCGAAGCTTTCTTT.

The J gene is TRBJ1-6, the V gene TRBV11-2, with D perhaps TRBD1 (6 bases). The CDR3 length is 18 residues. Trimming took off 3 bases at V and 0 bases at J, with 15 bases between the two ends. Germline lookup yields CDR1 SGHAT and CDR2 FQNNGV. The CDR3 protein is CASSFLDSRSSYNSPLHF. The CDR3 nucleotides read TGTGCCAGCAGCTTCTTGGACAGCCGCAGCTCCTATAATTCACCCCTCCACTTT.

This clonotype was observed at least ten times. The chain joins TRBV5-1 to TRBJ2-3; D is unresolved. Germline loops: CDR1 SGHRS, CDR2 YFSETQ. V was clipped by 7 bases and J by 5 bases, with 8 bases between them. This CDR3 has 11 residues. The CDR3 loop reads CASSFQDTQYF. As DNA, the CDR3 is TGCGCCAGCTCGTTCCAAGATACGCAGTATTTT.

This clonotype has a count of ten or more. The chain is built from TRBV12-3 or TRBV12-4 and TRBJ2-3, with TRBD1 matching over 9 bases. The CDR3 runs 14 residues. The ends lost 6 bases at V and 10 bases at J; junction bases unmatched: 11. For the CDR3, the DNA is TGTGCCAGCAGCCGTGACAGGGGGTATTTCCCGCAGTATTTT. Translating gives CASSRDRGYFPQYF.

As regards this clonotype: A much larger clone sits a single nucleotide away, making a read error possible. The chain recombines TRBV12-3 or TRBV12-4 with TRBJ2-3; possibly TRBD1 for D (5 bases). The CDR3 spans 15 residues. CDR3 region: CASSRRVGMTDTEYF. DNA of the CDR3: TGTGCCAGTTCCCGCAGGGTAGGGATGACAGATACGGAGTATTTT.

The CDR3 sequence is CASSEAQDRLSGANVLTF. CDR3 bases: TGTGCCAGCAGTGAGGCACAGGACAGGCTCTCTGGGGCCAACGTCCTGACTTTC. V and J are TRBV6-1 and TRBJ2-6; TRBD1 matches at 7 bases. The V and J ends lost 3 bases and 0 bases, in that order; junction bases with no gene match: 8. CDR1 and CDR2 (germline): MNHNS, SASEGT. This CDR3 has 18 amino acids.

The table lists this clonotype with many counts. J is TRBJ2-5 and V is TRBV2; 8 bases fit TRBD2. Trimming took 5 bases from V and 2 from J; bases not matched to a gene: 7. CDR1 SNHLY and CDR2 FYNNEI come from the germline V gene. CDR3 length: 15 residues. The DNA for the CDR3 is TGTGCCAGCAGTACTACTAGCGGCGCACAAGAGACCCAGTACTTC. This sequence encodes CASSTTSGAQETQYF.

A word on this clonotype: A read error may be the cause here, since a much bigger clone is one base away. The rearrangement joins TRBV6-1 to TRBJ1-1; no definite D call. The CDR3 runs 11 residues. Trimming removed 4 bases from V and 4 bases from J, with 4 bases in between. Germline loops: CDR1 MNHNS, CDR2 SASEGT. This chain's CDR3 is CASSAVTEAFF. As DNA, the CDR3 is TGTGCCAGCAGTGCCGTCACTGAAGCTTTCTTT.

The CDR3 here is CSVSLGQGRCNEQFF. CDR3 DNA sequence: TGCAGCGTGTCACTGGGACAGGGGAGGTGTAATGAGCAGTTCTTC. The chain is built from TRBV29-1 and TRBJ2-1; 10 nucleotides agree with TRBD1. This CDR3 comprises 15 residues. V gave up 6 bases and J gave up 7 bases; unmatched junction bases: 12. Germline V CDR1 and CDR2: SQVTM, ANQGSEA.

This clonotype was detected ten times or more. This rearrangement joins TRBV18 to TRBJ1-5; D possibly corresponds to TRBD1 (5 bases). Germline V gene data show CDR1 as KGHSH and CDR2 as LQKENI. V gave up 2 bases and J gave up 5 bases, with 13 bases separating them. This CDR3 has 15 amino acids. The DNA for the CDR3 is TGTGCCAGCTCACCAATCGGGGGAGGCGATCAGCCCCAGCATTTT. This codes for CASSPIGGGDQPQHF.

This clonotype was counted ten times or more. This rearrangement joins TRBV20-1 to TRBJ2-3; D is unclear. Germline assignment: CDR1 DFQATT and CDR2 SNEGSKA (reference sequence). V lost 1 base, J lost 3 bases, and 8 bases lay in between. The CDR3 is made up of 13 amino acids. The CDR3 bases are TGCAGTGCTAGAGGTGTGGGGACAGATACGCAGTATTTT. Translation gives CSARGVGTDTQYF.